Listed below are T cell receptor beta chains from one sample, sequenced in a study of cytomegalovirus exposure and HLA in healthy donors. Assay used: immunoSEQ multiplex PCR; TCRdb lists only in-frame clones, some missing. The repertoire holds over 150,000 clones, with about 78% as singletons. What was sequenced was PBMCs. These receptors were collected from a woman in her 50s in good health and CMV-seropositive. The CDR3 runs from the conserved cysteine through the conserved F or W. A D gene is named only where the DNA matches it firmly. Clone size, where shown, is once, few, many, or a class for clones that have expanded.

TRBJ2-1,TRBV28,NA,TRBD1,TGTGCCAGCAGTGACAGGACAGGGCCCTACAATGAGCAGTTCTTC,CASSDRTGPYNEQFF
TRBJ1-5,TRBV6-5,NA,TRBD1,TGTGCCAGCAGTTCAGTGGACAGGGGCTTAGGGCCCCAGCATTTT,CASSSVDRGLGPQHF
TRBJ2-1,TRBV5-1,NA,NA,TGCGCCAGCAGCTTGGCAGGGAACAATGAGCAGTTCTTC,CASSLAGNNEQFF
TRBJ2-3,TRBV2,NA,TRBD2,TGTGCCAGCAGGATTAGCGGGGGGGATGGAGATACGCAGTATTTT,CASRISGGDGDTQYF
TRBJ1-2,TRBV7-8,NA,NA,TGTGCCAGCAGCCTCCAGGGGCAAGGCTACACCTTC,CASSLQGQGYTF
TRBJ2-3,TRBV7-8,NA,NA,TGTGCCAGCAGCTTAGATGCCGAGTCGGGTACGCAGTATTTT,CASSLDAESGTQYF
TRBJ1-2,TRBV2,NA,NA,TGTGCCAGCAGTGTAATCATCTCCGGACAGACCGACTATGGCTACACCTTC,CASSVIISGQTDYGYTF
TRBJ1-4,TRBV27,NA,NA,TGTGCCAGCAGTTTAGCGGGGGGGGGTGAAAAACTGTTTTTT,CASSLAGGGEKLFF
TRBJ1-2,TRBV5-5,NA,NA,TGTGCCAGCAGCCTGGACAGCCCCTATGGCTACACCTTC,CASSLDSPYGYTF
TRBJ2-7,TRBV6-6,few,TRBD2,TGTGCCAGCAGGGCTAGCGGGGGTTACTCCTACGAGCAGTACTTC,CASRASGGYSYEQYF
TRBJ2-1,TRBV5-1,NA,TRBD2,TGCGCCAGCAGCTTGGCGGGGGGGCAAGGTGAGCAGTTCTTC,CASSLAGGQGEQFF
TRBJ2-7,TRBV4-2,once,TRBD2,TGTGCCAGCAGCCAGGGAGGGCGGGCGGGGGGCTCCAGCTCCTACGAGCAGTACTTC,CASSQGGRAGGSSSYEQYF
TRBJ1-3,TRBV4-1,NA,TRBD1,TGCGCCAGCAGCCTAAAACAGGGGGCGACTGGAAACACCATATATTTT,CASSLKQGATGNTIYF
TRBJ1-4,TRBV9,NA,NA,TGTGCCAGCAGCGTAGCAGCAACTAATGAAAAACTGTTTTTT,CASSVAATNEKLFF
TRBJ2-2,TRBV25-1,NA,TRBD2,TGTGCCAGCAGTCGCGCGGGGGGGACCGGGGAGCTGTTTTTT,CASSRAGGTGELFF
TRBJ1-1,TRBV30,NA,TRBD1,TGTGCCTGGAGTTACCCCCCGACAGGGCCAAAGCGGGCTTTCTTT,CAWSYPPTGPKRAFF
TRBJ2-7,TRBV7-6,NA,NA,TGTGCCAGCAGCTTACGGGACGGGACAAACTACGAGCAGTACTTC,CASSLRDGTNYEQYF
TRBJ1-4,TRBV4-1,NA,NA,TGCGCCAGCAGCCAAGATTGGGGATGGGGGGAAGAAAAACTGTTTTTT,CASSQDWGWGEEKLFF
TRBJ2-7,TRBV7-9,once,TRBD1,TGTGCCAGCAGCTCCCTGGACAGGGATCCCTCCTACGAGCAGTACTTC,CASSSLDRDPSYEQYF
TRBJ2-7,TRBV18,NA,NA,TGTGCCAGCTCCCCCACGGGACTGGGGGACGAGCAGTACTTC,CASSPTGLGDEQYF
TRBJ1-5,TRBV2,once,NA,TGTGCCAGCAGTAAGACGACAGGACGCAATCAGCCCCAGCATTTT,CASSKTTGRNQPQHF
TRBJ1-5,TRBV10-3,NA,NA,TGTGCCATCAGTGAGCGTAGCGGCGGGAATCAGCCCCAGCATTTT,CAISERSGGNQPQHF
TRBJ2-1,TRBV19,NA,TRBD1,TGTGCCAGCACCCGGGACAGTCGCTACAATGAGCAGTTCTTC,CASTRDSRYNEQFF
TRBJ2-4,TRBV19,NA,TRBD1,TGTGCCAGTAGTAGTTTATCGGACAGGGGCCCCGGGGCCAAAAACATTCAGTACTTC,CASSSLSDRGPGAKNIQYF
TRBJ2-7,TRBV9,NA,TRBD1,TGTGCCAGCACCACCAGTCCGGGACAGAGGGACGAGCAGTACTTC,CASTTSPGQRDEQYF
TRBJ2-7,TRBV6-6,NA,NA,TGTGCCAGCAGTCCTGGTGGAGACGACGAGCAGTACTTC,CASSPGGDDEQYF
TRBJ2-5,TRBV15,NA,TRBD2,TGTGCCACCAGCAGAGAAGCGGGGGGAGAAGAGACCCAGTACTTC,CATSREAGGEETQYF
TRBJ1-1,TRBV29-1,NA,TRBD1,TGCAGCGTTGGACAGGGTGGGACTGAAGCTTTCTTT,CSVGQGGTEAFF
TRBJ2-6,TRBV19,few,NA,TGTGCCAGTGCTCCTTCCGGGGGTGGGGCCAACGTCCTGACTTTC,CASAPSGGGANVLTF
TRBJ2-7,TRBV21-1,few,NA,TGTGCCAGCAGCAAAAAGGGTAGCGGGGCCCTCGGGGAGCAGTACTTC,CASSKKGSGALGEQYF
TRBJ2-3,TRBV2,NA,TRBD1,TGTGCCAGCAGGAGGGACAGGGGGCCAGATACGCAGTATTTT,CASRRDRGPDTQYF
TRBJ1-1,TRBV6-1,few,NA,TGTGCCAGCATGAGAAACACTGAAGCTTTCTTT,CASMRNTEAFF
TRBJ2-7,TRBV6-1,NA,NA,TGTGCCAGCAGTGAACGGTCCTACGAGCAGTACTTC,CASSERSYEQYF
TRBJ1-1,TRBV10-3,NA,NA,TGTGCCATCATCGCTGGGTCAGGCCAGAACACTGAAGCTTTCTTT,CAIIAGSGQNTEAFF
TRBJ2-7,TRBV7-9,NA,NA,TGTGCCAGCCAGAAATTTGGGAGCTCCTACGAGCAGTACTTC,CASQKFGSSYEQYF
TRBJ1-1,TRBV29-1,NA,TRBD1,TGCAGCGCCTGGGGACAGGGACTCACTGAAGCTTTCTTT,CSAWGQGLTEAFF
TRBJ2-5,TRBV7-8,few,NA,TGTGCCAGCAGCTCCCGCGAAAACCAAGAGACCCAGTACTTC,CASSSRENQETQYF
TRBJ1-1,TRBV4-1,NA,NA,TGCGCCAGCAGCCAGGGGACTGGGATGAACACTGAAGCTTTCTTT,CASSQGTGMNTEAFF
TRBJ2-1,TRBV19,NA,TRBD2,TGTGCCAGTAGTATCCGGGGGGGCCCCGGTGAGCAGTTCTTC,CASSIRGGPGEQFF
TRBJ2-1,TRBV14,NA,TRBD2,TGTGCCAGCAGTTCGACTAGCGGATATTACAATGAGCAGTTCTTC,CASSSTSGYYNEQFF
TRBJ1-1,TRBV6-5,NA,NA,TGTGCCACGTCCCGTGCAGGATCGAACACTGAAGCTTTCTTT,CATSRAGSNTEAFF
TRBJ2-7,TRBV4-1,once,TRBD2,TGCGCCAGCAGCCCGGTTGGACTAGCGGGGGCCTACGAGCAGTACTTC,CASSPVGLAGAYEQYF
TRBJ2-7,TRBV9,NA,NA,TGTGCCAGCAGCGTGGGACTCCGTCGTTGCGAGCAGTACTTC,CASSVGLRRCEQYF
TRBJ2-3,TRBV14,NA,NA,TGTGCCAGCAGCCAAGTCCGGGGGAGCACAGATACGCAGTATTTT,CASSQVRGSTDTQYF
TRBJ2-7,TRBV11-2,NA,NA,TGTGCCAGCGCAAACTCCTACGAGCAGTACTTC,CASANSYEQYF
TRBJ2-1,TRBV7-3,NA,NA,TGTGCCAGCAGTGTAGCTCTTGAAGGTGAGCAGTTCTTC,CASSVALEGEQFF
TRBJ1-4,TRBV7-9,NA,TRBD1,TGTGCCAGCAGCTTAGTGGGGGACAGGGATGAAAAACTGTTTTTT,CASSLVGDRDEKLFF
TRBJ2-7,TRBV9,few,NA,TGTGCCAGCAGCCCAGACGCGGGGACCTACGAGCAGTACTTC,CASSPDAGTYEQYF
TRBJ2-7,TRBV5-6,NA,NA,TGTGCCAGCAGCTTGGCTCCAGGGGGGACCTACGAGCAGTACTTC,CASSLAPGGTYEQYF
TRBJ2-3,TRBV2,NA,NA,TGTGCCAGCAAGCGGGTTAGCACAGATACGCAGTATTTT,CASKRVSTDTQYF
TRBJ1-1,TRBV9,NA,NA,TGTGCCAGCAACAGGGTCACGAACACTGAAGCTTTCTTT,CASNRVTNTEAFF
TRBJ2-7,TRBV6-5,NA,TRBD1,TGTGCCAGCAGTTACACGGGACAGGGCACCTACGAGCAGTACTTC,CASSYTGQGTYEQYF
TRBJ1-3,TRBV9,once,NA,TGTGCCAGCAGCGGTACAGGGCTCTCTGGAAACACCATATATTTT,CASSGTGLSGNTIYF
TRBJ1-6,TRBV6-6,NA,NA,TGCGCCACCGGCTTAGACACTCCCCTCCACTTT,CATGLDTPLHF
TRBJ2-7,TRBV4-1,NA,NA,TGCGCCAGCAGCCAAGACTGGACAGCAACGAGCTCCTACGAGCAGTACTTC,CASSQDWTATSSYEQYF
TRBJ2-3,TRBV29-1,NA,TRBD2,TGCAGCGTTGAAGTAAGGAAGCGGGGAGGGGATACGCAGTATTTT,CSVEVRKRGGDTQYF
TRBJ2-2,TRBV19,NA,NA,TGTGCCAGTAGTAGAGGGGGGGAAACCGGGGAGCTGTTTTTT,CASSRGGETGELFF
TRBJ2-7,TRBV7-3,NA,NA,TGTGCCAGCAGCCCGGACGCCGGGAGATACTACGAGCAGTACTTC,CASSPDAGRYYEQYF
TRBJ2-2,TRBV5-1,NA,NA,TGCGCCAGCAGCTTAGGGTCCGCGGGTACCGGGGAGCTGTTTTTT,CASSLGSAGTGELFF